The rows below give T cell receptor beta chains drawn from one sample of a study of T-cell reconstitution after alpha-beta-depleted transplantation in children. TCRdb re-derived calls from the PCR reads in MiXCR, one entry per CDR3 protein. The sample comprises hundreds of thousands of distinct CDR3 sequences, under 15% of which are singletons, and roughly 0.77% rests with the top ten. The source was PBMCs, collected before TCRalphabeta/CD19-depleted stem cell transplant. All receptors come from a girl aged 2 to 10 with congenital amegakaryocytic thrombocytopenia, due to receive a stem cell transplant. Each CDR3 is given with its conserved first and last residue. D genes are given only for firm matches. Rows give clone size only sometimes, using once, few, many, or a class for an expanded clone.

v_gene: TRBV20-1
len: 14
d_gene: -
abundance: few
j_gene: TRBJ2-7
CDR3nt: TGCAGTGCTGGCAAGGGGGTTGTTCCCTACGAGCAGTACTTC
CDR3aa: CSAGKGVVPYEQYF

v_gene: TRBV30
len: 14
d_gene: -
abundance: few
j_gene: TRBJ2-1
CDR3nt: TGTGCCTGGGCCGGGACCATTACCTACAATGAGCAGTTCTTC
CDR3aa: CAWAGTITYNEQFF

v_gene: TRBV7-9
len: 16
d_gene: -
abundance: few
j_gene: TRBJ2-3
CDR3nt: TGTGCCAGCAGCTTAGGGGCTCAACTCCTCCCAGATACGCAGTATTTT
CDR3aa: CASSLGAQLLPDTQYF

v_gene: TRBV7-3
len: 16
d_gene: TRBD2
abundance: few
j_gene: TRBJ2-1
CDR3nt: TGTGCCAGCAGCCCACCGGGACTAGGGGTGATTAATGAGCAGTTCTTC
CDR3aa: CASSPPGLGVINEQFF

v_gene: TRBV16
len: 14
d_gene: TRBD1
abundance: -
j_gene: TRBJ1-2
CDR3nt: TGTGCCAGCAGCCAATCGTCAGGGGGCGGTGGCTACACCTTC
CDR3aa: CASSQSSGGGGYTF

v_gene: TRBV7-3
len: 14
d_gene: -
abundance: many
j_gene: TRBJ2-7
CDR3nt: TGTGCCAGCAGCTCCCTCCCCTTCGTGATAGAGCAGTACTTC
CDR3aa: CASSSLPFVIEQYF

v_gene: TRBV27
len: 15
d_gene: TRBD2
abundance: -
j_gene: TRBJ2-1
CDR3nt: TGTGCCAGCAGTATCGGGACTAGCACCCATGATGAGCAGTTCTTC
CDR3aa: CASSIGTSTHDEQFF

v_gene: TRBV20-1
len: 13
d_gene: -
abundance: many
j_gene: TRBJ1-6
CDR3nt: TGCAGTGCTTCCCGCGGGGGTAATTCACCCCTCCACTTT
CDR3aa: CSASRGGNSPLHF

v_gene: TRBV10-3
len: 15
d_gene: TRBD1
abundance: -
j_gene: TRBJ1-1
CDR3nt: TGTGCCATCAGTGGGGACAGGGGACAGGTCACTGAAGCTTTCTTT
CDR3aa: CAISGDRGQVTEAFF

v_gene: TRBV5-5
len: 17
d_gene: -
abundance: -
j_gene: TRBJ2-2
CDR3nt: TGTGCCAGCAGCTTCTTTATTAACCCAACGGGCACCGGGGAGCTGTTTTTT
CDR3aa: CASSFFINPTGTGELFF

v_gene: TRBV20-1
len: 12
d_gene: -
abundance: -
j_gene: TRBJ2-5
CDR3nt: TGCAGTGCTAGAGTGAGTCGGGAGACCCAGTACTTC
CDR3aa: CSARVSRETQYF

v_gene: TRBV5-1
len: 19
d_gene: TRBD2
abundance: few
j_gene: TRBJ2-4
CDR3nt: TGCGCCAGCAGCTTGGTCGGACTAGCGGGAGTACTAGCCAAAAACATTCAGTACTTC
CDR3aa: CASSLVGLAGVLAKNIQYF

v_gene: TRBV6-1
len: 15
d_gene: TRBD2
abundance: -
j_gene: TRBJ2-5
CDR3nt: TGTGCCAGCAGCCGGACTAGCGGGTTGTTGGAGACCCAGTACTTC
CDR3aa: CASSRTSGLLETQYF

v_gene: TRBV28
len: 14
d_gene: -
abundance: -
j_gene: TRBJ2-1
CDR3nt: TGTGCCAGCAGTCGCCCAAACCCTAGCAATGAGCAGTTCTTC
CDR3aa: CASSRPNPSNEQFF

v_gene: TRBV25-1
len: 13
d_gene: TRBD2
abundance: -
j_gene: TRBJ2-1
CDR3nt: TGTGCCAGCATCCCGGCGGGGGACAATGAGCAGTTCTTC
CDR3aa: CASIPAGDNEQFF

v_gene: TRBV6-1
len: 13
d_gene: -
abundance: many
j_gene: TRBJ2-3
CDR3nt: TGTGCCAGCAGGACACAAACCGGGGTTCCGCAGTATTTT
CDR3aa: CASRTQTGVPQYF

v_gene: TRBV9
len: 14
d_gene: -
abundance: -
j_gene: TRBJ1-2
CDR3nt: TGTGCCAGCAGCAAGAGCGCCCCAGGGAATGGCTACACCTTC
CDR3aa: CASSKSAPGNGYTF

v_gene: TRBV6-1
len: 12
d_gene: -
abundance: many
j_gene: TRBJ2-3
CDR3nt: TGTGCCAGCAGTTATGTCACAGATACGCAGTATTTT
CDR3aa: CASSYVTDTQYF

v_gene: TRBV5-1
len: 12
d_gene: -
abundance: -
j_gene: TRBJ2-1
CDR3nt: TGCGCCAGCAGCAACCAGGGTAGTGAGCAGTTCTTC
CDR3aa: CASSNQGSEQFF

v_gene: TRBV28
len: 14
d_gene: -
abundance: many
j_gene: TRBJ1-2
CDR3nt: TGTGCCAGCAGTTTCCAGGGGTTCCGTTATGGCTACACCTTC
CDR3aa: CASSFQGFRYGYTF

v_gene: TRBV11-2
len: 15
d_gene: -
abundance: -
j_gene: TRBJ2-1
CDR3nt: TGTGCCAGCAGCTGGGGCAACGGGATATGGGGTGAGCAGTTCTTC
CDR3aa: CASSWGNGIWGEQFF

v_gene: TRBV11-2
len: 15
d_gene: -
abundance: -
j_gene: TRBJ2-1
CDR3nt: TGTGCCAGCAGCTTCCCGCCACAGGGTACTTATGAGCAGTTCTTC
CDR3aa: CASSFPPQGTYEQFF

v_gene: TRBV5-6
len: 15
d_gene: TRBD1
abundance: -
j_gene: TRBJ2-7
CDR3nt: TGTGCCAGCAGCGGAACAGGGGAGCTTTCCTACGAGCAGTACTTC
CDR3aa: CASSGTGELSYEQYF

v_gene: TRBV20-1
len: 16
d_gene: TRBD2
abundance: many
j_gene: TRBJ2-1
CDR3nt: TGCAGTGCTAGAGCACCCACTAGCGGGAGTTACAATGAGCAGTTCTTC
CDR3aa: CSARAPTSGSYNEQFF

v_gene: TRBV5-1
len: 14
d_gene: -
abundance: many
j_gene: TRBJ2-1
CDR3nt: TGCGCCAGCAGCTTGGGAGTTGGGTATAATGAGCAGTTCTTC
CDR3aa: CASSLGVGYNEQFF

v_gene: TRBV6-1
len: 14
d_gene: -
abundance: many
j_gene: TRBJ2-1
CDR3nt: TGTGCCACAGGACAGTCGAGCTCCTACAATGAGCAGTTCTTC
CDR3aa: CATGQSSSYNEQFF

v_gene: TRBV6-5
len: 16
d_gene: TRBD2
abundance: many
j_gene: TRBJ2-2
CDR3nt: TGTGCCAGCAGTTATCGGCCAGCGGGAGACACCGGGGAGCTGTTTTTT
CDR3aa: CASSYRPAGDTGELFF

v_gene: TRBV5-1
len: 14
d_gene: -
abundance: many
j_gene: TRBJ2-3
CDR3nt: TGCGCCAGCAGCTTGGCCTGGAGCACAGATACGCAGTATTTT
CDR3aa: CASSLAWSTDTQYF

v_gene: TRBV5-6
len: 12
d_gene: -
abundance: many
j_gene: TRBJ1-1
CDR3nt: TGTGCCAGCAGCCAAGTGAACACTGAAGCTTTCTTT
CDR3aa: CASSQVNTEAFF

v_gene: TRBV12-3/TRBV12-4
len: 15
d_gene: TRBD2
abundance: -
j_gene: TRBJ2-7
CDR3nt: TGTGCCAGCAGTACCCGTAGCGGGAGAAACTACGAGCAGTACTTC
CDR3aa: CASSTRSGRNYEQYF

v_gene: TRBV12-3/TRBV12-4
len: 15
d_gene: -
abundance: -
j_gene: TRBJ2-4
CDR3nt: TGTGCCAGCAGCGTCCCGAGGACAGACAAAAACATTCAGTACTTC
CDR3aa: CASSVPRTDKNIQYF

v_gene: TRBV20-1
len: 13
d_gene: -
abundance: many
j_gene: TRBJ2-7
CDR3nt: TGCAGTGCTAGAGATGACGACATCTACGAGCAGTACTTC
CDR3aa: CSARDDDIYEQYF

v_gene: TRBV6-2/TRBV6-3
len: 14
d_gene: -
abundance: -
j_gene: TRBJ2-1
CDR3nt: TGTGCCAGCAACCTTCCGATGAAATCTGATGAGCAGTTCTTC
CDR3aa: CASNLPMKSDEQFF

v_gene: TRBV5-1
len: 19
d_gene: -
abundance: few
j_gene: TRBJ2-6
CDR3nt: TGCGCCAGCAGCCTATTGCCGGGACGGGGATTCTCTGGGGCCAACGTCCTGACTTTC
CDR3aa: CASSLLPGRGFSGANVLTF

v_gene: TRBV7-6
len: 14
d_gene: -
abundance: -
j_gene: TRBJ2-5
CDR3nt: TGTGCCAGCAGCTTATCCCACATGCAAGAGACCCAGTACTTC
CDR3aa: CASSLSHMQETQYF

v_gene: TRBV20-1
len: 12
d_gene: -
abundance: many
j_gene: TRBJ2-3
CDR3nt: TGCAGTGCTAGAGTCGCCGAAGATACGCAGTATTTT
CDR3aa: CSARVAEDTQYF

v_gene: TRBV7-9
len: 16
d_gene: -
abundance: few
j_gene: TRBJ1-2
CDR3nt: TGTGCCAGCAGCACCAGACAGGTTCGGACCTACTATGGCTACACCTTC
CDR3aa: CASSTRQVRTYYGYTF

v_gene: TRBV20-1
len: 15
d_gene: -
abundance: few
j_gene: TRBJ2-7
CDR3nt: TGCAGTGCTAGAGAGAACACCGCTCCAGCTTCCGAGCAGTACTTC
CDR3aa: CSARENTAPASEQYF

v_gene: TRBV10-3
len: 13
d_gene: -
abundance: few
j_gene: TRBJ1-2
CDR3nt: TGTGCCATCAGTGACGACAGACCCTATGGCTACACCTTC
CDR3aa: CAISDDRPYGYTF

v_gene: TRBV7-6
len: 12
d_gene: TRBD1
abundance: many
j_gene: TRBJ2-1
CDR3nt: TGTGCCAGCAGCTCCCGGGACAGGGTCCCTTTCTTC
CDR3aa: CASSSRDRVPFF